The entry below gives a single T cell receptor beta chain sequence along with its context. These data belong to a study of blood T cell repertoires in COVID-19. Turning to the study itself: Donors in the United States, Italy and Spain gave samples during acute or convalescent COVID-19.

Study processing details: The authors estimated nucleated cell counts from reference gene primer amplification. Clones were sequenced by immunoSEQ multiplex PCR, and TCRdb holds only the in-frame ones, with some missing. Clone size and V and J calls were adopted from that table, with D and trimming inferred from the DNA. Counted here are fewer than 75,000 clones, 70% to 90% occurring once; the ten biggest clones make up about 4%. V lost 6 bases and J lost 6, with 14 bases in between. This CDR3 has 13 amino acids. The germline V gene encodes CDR1 KGHSH and CDR2 LQKENI. The chain links TRBV18 to TRBJ1-2; D is possibly TRBD1 (5 bases). Material: peripheral blood. The clonotype comes from a man aged 70-80 years with acute or convalescent COVID-19. The CDR3 sequence is CASSYDSRDGYTF. DNA of the CDR3: TGTGCCAGCTCCTATGACAGTAGGGATGGCTACACCTTC.